The 12 T cell receptor beta chains reported below all come from one sample, sequenced in a study of blood T cell repertoires in COVID-19. Profiled with immunoSEQ multiplex PCR; TCRdb holds only in-frame clones, not every one. The sample has over 150,000 clones; more than 70% are singletons. What was sequenced was peripheral blood. Source of these receptors: a man aged 50-60 years with active or convalescent COVID-19.

This chain uses TRBV25-1 with TRBJ1-1, with TRBD1 identical over 7 bases. Germline V lookup: CDR1 MGHDK, CDR2 SYGVNS. This CDR3 comprises 17 residues. With 4 bases clipped from V and 0 bases from J, the junction kept 11 bases outside the gene matches. CDR3 coding DNA: TGTGCCAGCAGTGCACCGGAACAGGGGCCGATGAACACTGAAGCTTTCTTT. Protein: CASSAPEQGPMNTEAFF.

The chain uses TRBV19 and TRBJ1-1; tentative D call: TRBD1 (6 bases). CDR3 length: 17 residues. Trimming removed 3 bases at V and 0 bases at J, with 17 bases between. Germline V gives CDR1 LNHDA, CDR2 SQIVND (reference sequence). The CDR3 bases are TGTGCCAGTAGTATGATAAGGGGGTCGGGATTGAACACTGAAGCTTTCTTT. Protein sequence: CASSMIRGSGLNTEAFF.

CDR3 sequence reads: CASSPTRELNFNEQFF. The CDR3 region has the DNA TGTGCCAGCTCACCAACCCGGGAGTTAAATTTTAATGAGCAGTTCTTC. The chain combines TRBV18 with TRBJ2-1, with a tentative D call TRBD2 (6 bases). CDR1 and CDR2 from the germline V gene are KGHSH and LQKENI. Trimming shortened V by 2 bases and J by 7 bases, and 18 bases separated the two germline ends. The CDR3 runs 16 residues.

The J gene is TRBJ2-5, the V gene TRBV11-3; 10 nucleotides agree with TRBD1. CDR1 is SGHNT and CDR2 is YENEEA in the germline V gene. V shed 5 bases, J shed 8 bases, and the junction held 5 bases outside the gene matches. The CDR3 is 13 residues long. Here the CDR3 reads CASSGRDRGTQYF. The CDR3 DNA sequence: TGTGCCAGCAGCGGCCGGGACAGGGGAACCCAGTACTTC.

The chain links TRBV6-1 to TRBJ2-7, with D perhaps matching TRBD2 (5 bases). V was clipped by 0 bases and J by 5 bases, with 5 bases between them. The CDR3 length is 12 residues. Germline V gives CDR1 MNHNS, CDR2 SASEGT. The CDR3: CASSEAGDEQYF. The CDR3 nucleotides are TGTGCCAGCAGTGAAGCGGGAGACGAGCAGTACTTC.

The chain combines TRBV28 with TRBJ1-2; tentatively, D is TRBD1 (6 bases). V was pared by 1 base and J by 9 bases, with 12 bases between. Per germline, CDR1 MDHEN and CDR2 SYDVKM. The CDR3 covers 13 residues. CDR3 region: CASSLLQGTSYTF. The CDR3 DNA reads TGTGCCAGCAGTTTATTACAGGGAACGAGCTACACCTTC.

The sample holds one count of this clone. Other DNA sequences in the sample encode the same CDR3. The chain is built from TRBV2 and TRBJ1-2; no definite D call. The CDR3 is 13 residues long. From germline, CDR1 is SNHLY and CDR2 FYNNEI. With 1 base removed from V and 3 bases from J, the gap between germline ends came to 6 bases. CDR3 sequence: CASSEGQDYGYTF. Written as DNA, the CDR3 is TGTGCCAGCAGTGAAGGGCAGGACTATGGCTACACCTTC.

The rearrangement links TRBV4-2 to TRBJ1-4; D remains ambiguous. The CDR3 loop spans 14 amino acids. Deletions cut 0 bases from V and 5 bases from J, with 7 bases between. Germline loops: CDR1 LGHNA, CDR2 YNFKEQ. The CDR3 DNA follows: TGTGCCAGCAGCCAAGATTACGGGAATGAAAAACTGTTTTTT. It codes for CASSQDYGNEKLFF.

The chain is built from TRBV18 and TRBJ1-1; TRBD1 agrees at 9 bases. Trimming took 6 bases from V and 0 from J; bases not matched to a gene: 11. The CDR3 sequence is 17 residues long. Per the germline V gene, CDR1 is KGHSH and CDR2 is LQKENI. In DNA form, the CDR3 reads TGTGCCAGCTCGCGCGGGACAGGGCTGGGAATGAACACTGAAGCTTTCTTT. This codes for CASSRGTGLGMNTEAFF.

J is TRBJ1-2 and V is TRBV6-6; a weak D match, TRBD1 (6 bases). The ends were cut back, 4 bases at V and 4 bases at J, with 19 bases in the middle. This CDR3 contains 16 residues. The germline gives CDR1 MNHNY, CDR2 SVGAGI (reference sequence). CDR3 region: CASSFPRQASPYGYTF. CDR3 bases: TGTGCCAGCAGTTTTCCTCGACAGGCTTCTCCCTATGGCTACACCTTC.

The rearrangement joins TRBV29-1 to TRBJ1-5; 10 nucleotides match TRBD1. The CDR3 has 14 residues. The germline gives CDR1 SQVTM, CDR2 ANQGSEA. The J segment lost 3 bases and the V segment lost 6 bases, leaving 5 bases of the junction unmatched. The CDR3 region is CSVRDRGPNQPQHF. CDR3 sequence (DNA): TGCAGCGTCAGGGACAGGGGACCCAATCAGCCCCAGCATTTT. Full variable domain (remainder filled in from reference TRBV29-1 and TRBJ1-5): SAVISQKPSRDICQRGTSLTIQCQVDSQVTMMFWYRQQPGQSLTLIATANQGSEATYESGFVIDKFPISRPNLTFSTLTVSNMSPEDSSIYLCSVRDRGPNQPQHFGDGTRLSIL.

The rearrangement joins TRBV11-2 to TRBJ2-1; 8 positions match TRBD2. V was clipped by 6 bases and J by 1 base; unmatched bases: 8. The CDR3 loop spans 16 amino acids. The germline gives CDR1 SGHAT, CDR2 FQNNGV. The CDR3: CASRLGGATSYNEQFF. As DNA, the CDR3 is TGTGCCAGCAGACTCGGGGGGGCAACTTCCTACAATGAGCAGTTCTTC.